Given below is one T cell receptor (beta chain) in context. Its target is unknown. The data are from a study of response to subunit inactivated influenza vaccine. Study results and caveats: The authors put forward the suggestion that each seasonal influenza vaccination may bring in only a limited number of new T cells.

The CDR3 spans 16 residues. Losses at the gene ends were 7 bases for V and 2 bases for J; bases not matched to a gene: 16. Per the germline V gene, CDR1 is DFQATT and CDR2 is SNEGSKA (reference sequence). Via MiXCR, TCRdb re-called the RT-PCR reads, giving one row per CDR3 protein. The sample yields about 520,000 distinct CDR3 sequences, 7.2% seen once. The material sequenced was PBMCs from blood, taken roughly 24 months after vaccination. The J gene is TRBJ2-7, the V gene TRBV20-1; 8 bases map to TRBD2. This clonotype was obtained from a man between 50 and 69 years old who received an inactivated influenza vaccine. CDR3 DNA: TGCAGTGTAGCGGCCGCGGGGGGCCTGAAAACCTACGAGCAGTACTTC. Translating it yields CSVAAAGGLKTYEQYF.